Below, 28 T cell receptor beta chains from the same sample are listed, as sequenced in a study of OX40 agonist ivuxolimab in advanced cancers. Assay used: immunoSEQ multiplex PCR; TCRdb lists only in-frame clones, some missing. This sample has 65,000 to 85,000 clones, with 90% to 95% found just once. The specimen comprised CD4+ or CD8+ T cells sorted from blood, sampled in a trial of the OX40 agonist ivuxolimab. These receptors were obtained from an adult with an advanced solid tumor such as melanoma, head and neck, liver or kidney cancer.

V and J are TRBV7-2 and TRBJ1-1, with 9 bases identical to TRBD1. The V segment lost 10 bases and the J segment 0 bases; nucleotides outside the gene matches: 12. CDR3 length: 16 amino acids. Germline V gene sequence: CDR1 SGHTA, CDR2 FQGNSA. DNA of the CDR3: TGTGCCACGTCTTCCGGGACAGGGAGACTGAACACTGAAGCTTTCTTT. Translating gives CATSSGTGRLNTEAFF.

The rearrangement links TRBV13 to TRBJ2-7; a weak D match, TRBD1 (5 bases). CDR3 length: 14 amino acids. V lost 5 bases, J lost 0 bases, and 11 bases lay in between. Germline loops: CDR1 PRHDT, CDR2 FYEKMQ (reference sequence). This CDR3 reads CASSTGHGSYEQYF. CDR3 nucleotide sequence: TGTGCCAGCAGCACAGGACACGGCTCCTACGAGCAGTACTTC.

The V call is TRBV27, the J call TRBJ2-7; TRBD1 matches 9 bases. The germline CDR1 and CDR2 sequences are MNHEY and SMNVEV (reference sequence). The junction had 11 bases not matched to a gene; V was cut back by 11 bases and J by 0 bases. The CDR3 spans 15 residues. The CDR3, as DNA: TGTGCCGGCACGGGACAGGGAGTTCCCTCCTACGAGCAGTACTTC. Its translation is CAGTGQGVPSYEQYF.

The chain uses TRBV27 and TRBJ1-6, with a weak D call TRBD1 (5 bases). The ends were cut back, 0 bases at V and 1 base at J, with 13 bases in the middle. CDR1 is MNHEY and CDR2 is SMNVEV in the germline V gene (reference sequence). The CDR3 covers 18 residues. The CDR3 reads CASSLSSGDGSYNSPLHF. In DNA, the CDR3 is TGTGCCAGCAGTTTATCGTCGGGGGACGGTTCCTATAATTCACCCCTCCACTTT.

The chain combines TRBV4-1 with TRBJ2-5; D gene ambiguous. V was clipped by 0 bases and J by 5 bases, with 13 bases between them. Germline CDR1 reads MGHRA; CDR2 reads YSYEKL. CDR3 length equals 15 residues. CDR3 sequence: CASSQEGVAVETQYF. The CDR3 bases are TGCGCCAGCAGCCAAGAAGGAGTGGCGGTGGAGACCCAGTACTTC.

The chain combines TRBV9 with TRBJ2-5, with D possibly matching TRBD2 (6 bases). Germline V gene sequence: CDR1 SGDLS, CDR2 YYNGEE. The CDR3 runs 15 residues. V shed 0 bases and J shed 1 base, with 10 bases lying between them. The CDR3 sequence is CASSVGGALQETQYF. For the CDR3, the DNA is TGTGCCAGCAGCGTAGGCGGGGCACTCCAAGAGACCCAGTACTTC.

Only one count was recorded for this clone. The V and J genes are TRBV1 and TRBJ2-7; TRBD1, as called in the table, went unchecked against the DNA. TRBV1 has pseudogene status. This CDR3 contains 17 residues. CDR3 in DNA: TGCACCAGCAGCCAAGATGGGAAGGGACAGGGCGTCAACGAGCAGTACTTC. This translates into CTSSQDGKGQGVNEQYF.

The V call is TRBV4-1, the J call TRBJ2-7; TRBD1 matches 9 bases. After removal of 2 bases from V and 4 bases from J, the junction contained 12 bases not matched to a gene. The CDR3 loop spans 17 amino acids. The germline V gene has CDR1 MGHRA and CDR2 YSYEKL. CDR3 region: CASSQTTGTGKAYEQYF. The CDR3 DNA sequence: TGCGCCAGCAGCCAAACCACCGGGACAGGGAAAGCGTACGAGCAGTACTTC.

The genes are TRBV15 and TRBJ2-4, with D possibly TRBD1 on 6 matching bases. The V gene's germline CDR1 is LNHNV and CDR2 YYDKDF (reference sequence). The CDR3 covers 16 residues. Trimming took off 0 bases at V and 0 bases at J, with 9 bases between the two ends. The CDR3 sequence: CATSRDGGLAKNIQYF. CDR3 nucleotide sequence: TGTGCCACCAGCAGAGATGGGGGCCTAGCCAAAAACATTCAGTACTTC.

To note about this clone: The same CDR3 arises from other DNA sequences in this sample as well. V gene TRBV25-1 combines with J gene TRBJ2-5; D call uncertain. Looked up from germline, CDR1 is MGHDK and CDR2 is SYGVNS. This CDR3 spans 14 amino acids. Trimming removed 1 base at V and 5 bases at J, with 11 bases between. The CDR3 DNA sequence: TGTGCCAGCAGTGAATTGGGGTCGTATGAGACCCAGTACTTC. The encoded protein is CASSELGSYETQYF.

V gene TRBV7-2 combines with J gene TRBJ2-1; D is perhaps TRBD2 (6 bases). The CDR3 consists of 17 residues. The germline CDR1 and CDR2 sequences are SGHTA and FQGNSA. The germline V and J ends were trimmed by 8 bases and 4 bases, with 24 bases remaining between them. The CDR3 DNA reads TGTGCCAGCGGTCGCCAGGATTGGGGAGGCCATTACAATGAGCAGTTCTTC. It codes for CASGRQDWGGHYNEQFF.

This clone was counted a single time. Different DNA sequences within this sample yield the same CDR3. This sequence joins TRBV5-6 and TRBJ2-7; no clear D gene. With 0 bases removed from V and 5 bases from J, the gap between germline ends came to 6 bases. The CDR3 length is 12 residues. Germline V lookup: CDR1 SGHDT, CDR2 YYEEEE. DNA for the CDR3: TGTGCCAGCAGCTTGGGTGGAGACGAGCAGTACTTC. Protein: CASSLGGDEQYF.

This chain links TRBV27 with TRBJ1-1; tentatively, D is TRBD1 (5 bases). Germline values: CDR1 MNHEY, CDR2 SMNVEV (reference sequence). V was trimmed by 5 bases and J by 7 bases, leaving 14 bases between them. This CDR3 has 13 amino acids. CDR3 region: CASSPVGGVEAFF. The CDR3 DNA reads TGTGCCAGCAGTCCCGTGGGGGGGGTTGAAGCTTTCTTT.

Here the CDR3 reads CASSLGGRVYEQYF. In DNA form, the CDR3 reads TGTGCCAGCAGCTTGGGAGGACGGGTATACGAGCAGTACTTC. J is TRBJ2-7 and V is TRBV7-8; a weak D match, TRBD2 (6 bases). CDR3 size: 14 residues. Trimming took 3 bases from V and 4 from J, leaving 13 bases between them. In germline, CDR1 is SGHVS, CDR2 FQNEAQ.

The chain combines TRBV6-5 with TRBJ2-5; maybe TRBD1 (6 bases). V was clipped by 3 bases and J by 5 bases, with 19 bases between them. Germline V gives CDR1 MNHEY, CDR2 SVGAGI. This CDR3 has 16 amino acids. CDR3 sequence: CASSYRMVGAWETQYF. In DNA form, the CDR3 reads TGTGCCAGCAGTTATAGGATGGTGGGGGCTTGGGAGACCCAGTACTTC.

The genes are TRBV7-9 and TRBJ1-2; 7 nucleotides match TRBD1. V trimming: 5 bases; J trimming: 8 bases; junction bases outside the gene matches: 11. Per the germline V gene, CDR1 is SEHNR and CDR2 is FQNEAQ (reference sequence). This CDR3 contains 14 residues. CDR3 residues: CASSQPRQGEGYTF. The CDR3 DNA sequence: TGTGCCAGCAGCCAGCCCCGACAGGGCGAAGGCTACACCTTC.

This chain connects TRBV6-1 to TRBJ1-5, with D possibly TRBD1 on 5 matching bases. The CDR3 totals 16 residues. Per germline, CDR1 MNHNS and CDR2 SASEGT. V shed 2 bases and J shed 5 bases, with 16 bases lying between them. The CDR3 nucleotides read TGTGCCAGCAGTGAATGGAGGGGCGGCGGTGATCAGCCCCAGCATTTT. Its translation is CASSEWRGGGDQPQHF.

This CDR3 is CASSLDYSQETQYF. The DNA for the CDR3 is TGTGCCAGCAGTTTGGACTACTCACAAGAGACCCAGTACTTC. This chain links TRBV6-5 with TRBJ2-5, with D possibly matching TRBD2 (6 bases). Looked up from germline, CDR1 is MNHEY and CDR2 is SVGAGI. CDR3 length: 14 amino acids. V lost 4 bases to trimming and J lost 2 bases, with 11 bases between them.

The chain recombines TRBV11-2 with TRBJ2-1; possible D gene TRBD2, 7 bases. The germline CDR1 and CDR2 sequences are SGHAT and FQNNGV. The CDR3 has 18 residues. V lost 1 base and J lost 3, with 19 bases in between. The CDR3 DNA reads TGTGCCAGCAGCTTAGTAGGGGGTAGCGGGCGGGTCTACAATGAGCAGTTCTTC. It specifies CASSLVGGSGRVYNEQFF.

V gene TRBV9 combines with J gene TRBJ2-3; 8 bases fit TRBD2. CDR1 and CDR2 (germline): SGDLS, YYNGEE. With 3 bases clipped from V and 2 bases from J, the junction kept 8 bases outside the gene matches. The CDR3 runs to 16 residues. DNA for the CDR3: TGTGCCAGCAGCGCCGCCGGACTAGCTCTCACAGATACGCAGTATTTT. This gives the protein CASSAAGLALTDTQYF.

This sequence joins TRBV13 and TRBJ2-7; tentative D call: TRBD2 (7 bases). Per the germline V gene, CDR1 is PRHDT and CDR2 is FYEKMQ (reference sequence). Trimming pared 7 bases from V and 4 bases from J, leaving 17 bases between. The CDR3 is 14 residues long. The CDR3 DNA is TGTGCCAGCATCCCGAGGGGGGGCCAGTACGAGCAGTACTTC. It is translated as CASIPRGGQYEQYF. Full variable domain (missing parts from reference TRBV13 and TRBJ2-7): AAGVIQSPRHLIKEKRETATLKCYPIPRHDTVYWYQQGPGQDPQFLISFYEKMQSDKGSIPDRFSAQQFSDYHSELNMSSLELGDSALYFCASIPRGGQYEQYFGPGTRLTVT.

The chain has TRBV6-4 and TRBJ1-5, with D possibly matching TRBD1 (5 bases). The CDR3 consists of 13 residues. Germline V CDR1 and CDR2: MRHNA, SNTAGT. V gave up 3 bases and J gave up 3 bases, with 6 bases separating them. The DNA for the CDR3 is TGTGCCAGCAGTGAAGGGGCCAATCAGCCCCAGCATTTT. It is translated as CASSEGANQPQHF.

V and J are TRBV6-5 and TRBJ1-2; weak D call: TRBD1 (6 bases). Germline V CDR1 and CDR2: MNHEY, SVGAGI. Trimming stripped 2 bases from V and 7 bases from J, with 11 bases between. The CDR3 spans 13 residues. The CDR3 sequence is CASSYEDSRGYTF. DNA for the CDR3: TGTGCCAGCAGTTACGAGGACAGTCGTGGCTACACCTTC.

The J gene is TRBJ1-3, the V gene TRBV19, with D tentatively TRBD1 (5 bases). This CDR3 comprises 12 residues. Trimming left V 7 bases short and J 4 bases short, with 8 bases between. Germline values: CDR1 LNHDA, CDR2 SQIVND (reference sequence). The CDR3 DNA is TGTGCCAGTAAGGGGTCCGGAAACACCATATATTTT. Its translation is CASKGSGNTIYF.

The CDR3 bases are TGTGCCAGCAGCCCCCGAGGGACAGGGGTGATGAACACTGAAGCTTTCTTT. Translated, it gives CASSPRGTGVMNTEAFF. The chain carries TRBV9 and TRBJ1-1, with 10 positions matching TRBD1. CDR1 and CDR2 from the germline V gene are SGDLS and YYNGEE. This CDR3 spans 17 amino acids. The J segment lost 0 bases and the V segment lost 4 bases, leaving 9 bases of the junction unmatched.

The rearrangement links TRBV25-1 to TRBJ1-1; D is ambiguous. Germline loops: CDR1 MGHDK, CDR2 SYGVNS. V lost 5 bases, J lost 2 bases, and 9 bases lay in between. There are 13 residues in the CDR3. CDR3 protein: CASSLGHNTEAFF. CDR3 nucleotides: TGTGCCAGCAGTCTCGGCCACAACACTGAAGCTTTCTTT.

For the CDR3, the DNA is TGCGCCAGCAGCCAAGGCGTCGGGGGGCCGCGTGTGCAGTTCTTC. This gives the protein CASSQGVGGPRVQFF. V is TRBV4-3 and J is TRBJ2-1, with D maybe TRBD2 (7 bases). In germline, CDR1 is LGHNA, CDR2 YSLEER. The CDR3 is made up of 15 amino acids. Between the trimmed V and J ends, which lost 1 base and 12 bases, there was a span of 19 bases.

V is TRBV15 and J is TRBJ1-5; D is uncertain. The V end lost 1 base, the J end lost 4 bases, and 5 bases lay between the germline ends. This CDR3 is 13 amino acids long. Looked up from germline, CDR1 is LNHNV and CDR2 is YYDKDF (reference sequence). The CDR3 nucleotides are TGTGCCACCAGCAGAGGCTTAAATCAGCCCCAGCATTTT. The encoded protein is CATSRGLNQPQHF.